The rows below give T cell receptor beta chains drawn from one sample of a study of T cells after posttransplantation cyclophosphamide. Measured with immunoSEQ multiplex PCR; TCRdb has only the in-frame clones, and not every one. Recorded here are some 7,100 clones, none singletons. The sequencing used PBMCs, collected after an allogeneic stem cell transplant with post-transplant cyclophosphamide. These receptors came from a male patient aged 25-45 years who received an allogeneic stem cell transplant from an unrelated donor, was CMV-positive, and had acute and chronic GVHD. Some of these T cells may belong to the graft donor. Each CDR3 is given with its conserved first and last residue.

>TRBV5-6|TRBJ2-7
CASSLGSLSHEQYF
>TRBV5-1|TRBJ1-2
CASSFTASSDGYTF
>TRBV11-2|TRBJ1-2
CASSFSGQTYGYTF
>TRBV5-1|TRBJ1-5
CASRKTGDSNQPQHF
>TRBV4-3|TRBJ2-7
CASSQVGSSSYYEQYF
>TRBV6-5|TRBJ1-2
CASSYSGGDYGYTF
>TRBV6-6|TRBJ2-1
CASRVAGEGEQFF
>TRBV25-1|TRBJ1-2
CASSEYGQNVYGYTF
>TRBV5-1|TRBJ1-4
CASSLGQGATNEKLFF
>TRBV11-2|TRBJ1-1
CASSPGGTEAFF
>TRBV27|TRBJ2-7
CASSLGLAADEQYF
>TRBV4-3|TRBJ2-3
CASSLGLAGADTQYF
>TRBV30|TRBJ2-7
CAWKGGLTYEQYF
>TRBV7-9|TRBJ2-7
CASSSDRTSSYEQYF
>TRBV28|TRBJ1-1
CASSLDRGPIAFF
>TRBV10-3|TRBJ2-1
CAIRGTSGGAVDEQFF
>TRBV10-1|TRBJ2-5
CASSGSGGDQETQYF
>TRBV7-3|TRBJ2-1
CASSETSGPWAYNEQFF
>TRBV11-3|TRBJ2-7
CASSPSGGGTYEQYF
>TRBV5-4|TRBJ2-2
CASSPGASWNTGELFF
>TRBV11-3|TRBJ2-2
CASSRTSGAETGELFF
>TRBV6-6|TRBJ2-7
CASSARLAGGPPEQYF
>TRBV7-2|TRBJ1-4
CASSLARTVPSSLFNEKLFF
>TRBV5-1|TRBJ2-3
CASSLTSGVFTDTQYF
>TRBV4-3|TRBJ1-6
CASSQDREIVVGNSPLHF
>TRBV7-8|TRBJ1-2
CASSQGQGYGYTF
>TRBV11-2|TRBJ2-3
CASSSPTSGGPTNTDTQYF
>TRBV19|TRBJ1-3
CASSWTGLSGNTIYF
>TRBV7-8|TRBJ2-7
CASRPIAGASYEQYF
>TRBV7-3|TRBJ2-1
CASSFGLAGADEQFF
>TRBV11-3|TRBJ2-1
CASSRLTGSNEQFF
>TRBV7-6|TRBJ1-2
CASSSGTGNGYTF
>TRBV9|TRBJ2-7
CASTRGDGTYEQYF
>TRBV7-9|TRBJ2-7
CASSLGGDSYEQYF
>TRBV28|TRBJ2-7
CASDGQTYEQYF
>TRBV10-3|TRBJ2-2
CAIGDRVGTGELFF
>TRBV27|TRBJ1-1
CASSLGPINTEAFF
>TRBV4-2|TRBJ2-2
CASSLEGGRTFLGELFF
>TRBV30|TRBJ2-7
CAWAVTGAAYEQYF
>TRBV6-5|TRBJ2-5
CASRRAGQLIETQYF
>TRBV9|TRBJ1-2
CASSALGGETYGYTF
>TRBV10-3|TRBJ1-2
CAISDPKQGAYGYTF
>TRBV7-2|TRBJ1-4
CASSLAMWAGGEKLFF
>TRBV18|TRBJ2-3
CASSPSGTDTQYF
>TRBV7-9|TRBJ2-1
CASSAGNYNEQFF
>TRBV10-3|TRBJ2-7
CAISESTSEQYF
>TRBV11-3|TRBJ2-3
CASTGQGRTDTQYF
>TRBV9|TRBJ2-7
CASSTGQESYEQYF
>TRBV5-4|TRBJ2-5
CASSLGTGGETQYF
>TRBV19|TRBJ1-2
CASSIAVIGYTF
>TRBV9|TRBJ2-1
CASSDPGSQVNNEQFF
>TRBV5-1|TRBJ2-3
CASSPDRAVDTQYF
>TRBV10-3|TRBJ2-7
CAISESPGQGKNEQYF